This TCR beta chain was captured in a study of T-cell reconstitution after alpha-beta-depleted transplantation in children. For TCRbeta, the library was prepared with unique molecular identifiers. TCRdb used MiXCR to reprocess the PCR reads, holding one entry per CDR3 protein. The sample holds approximately 630,000 distinct CDR3 sequences, around 14% seen once. This clonotype came up many times. Source: PBMCs, taken before TCRalphabeta/CD19-depleted stem cell transplant. The TCR comes from a girl aged 2 to 10 with congenital amegakaryocytic thrombocytopenia, due to receive a stem cell transplant.

The CDR3 region has the DNA TGTGCCAGCAGTTTAGCGGGAGGGCGAAAGACCCAGTACTTC. It yields the protein CASSLAGGRKTQYF. This chain links TRBV28 with TRBJ2-5; 9 nucleotides agree with TRBD2. Germline values: CDR1 MDHEN, CDR2 SYDVKM. V was clipped by 2 bases and J by 6 bases; unmatched bases: 4. There are 14 residues in the CDR3.